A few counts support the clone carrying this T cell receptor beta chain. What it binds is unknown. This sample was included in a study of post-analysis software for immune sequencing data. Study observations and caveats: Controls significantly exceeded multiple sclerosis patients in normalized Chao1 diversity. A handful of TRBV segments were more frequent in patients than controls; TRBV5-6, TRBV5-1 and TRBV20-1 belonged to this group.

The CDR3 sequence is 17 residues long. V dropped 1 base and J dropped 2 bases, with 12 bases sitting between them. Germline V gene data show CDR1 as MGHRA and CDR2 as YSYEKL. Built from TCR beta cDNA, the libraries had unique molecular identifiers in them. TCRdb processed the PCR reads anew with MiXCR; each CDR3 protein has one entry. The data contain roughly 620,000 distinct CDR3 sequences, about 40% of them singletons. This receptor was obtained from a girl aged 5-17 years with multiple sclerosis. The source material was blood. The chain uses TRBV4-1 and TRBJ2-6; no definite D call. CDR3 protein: CASSQVGPRAGANVLTF. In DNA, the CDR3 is TGCGCCAGCAGCCAAGTTGGGCCTCGAGCTGGGGCCAACGTCCTGACTTTC.